This paragraph covers one T cell receptor (beta chain) sequence. The antigen it binds to is not known. Base quality data are lacking; no much larger clone is found one base away. At the junction V is shortened by 2 bases and J by 1 base; bases outside the gene matches: 6. The CDR3 sequence holds 16 residues, the cysteine and phenylalanine included. Solely the CDR3 DNA is kept, with 48 bases framed from the first base. In the germline V gene, CDR1 corresponds to SGHRS and CDR2 to YFSETQ. At one collaborating source in Seattle, patients were enrolled during active infection and were followed longitudinally through the course of disease. Collaborating institutions collected whole blood in K2EDTA tubes following their own protocols. For TCRbeta analysis, collaborator samples were shipped as frozen whole blood, as isolated PBMCs, or as DNA extracted from either sample type. This entry belongs to a study of blood T cell repertoires in COVID-19 (dated by TCRdb to 2020 to 2021). General notes on the study: Collaborator samples came from the United States, Italy and Spain and covered acute and convalescent phases of COVID-19. The prospective study material was composed of cDNA or gDNA derived from T cells, B-cell-depleted T cells, or PBMCs. The dataset comprised deeply sampled blood TCRbeta repertoires from subjects exposed to, actively infected with, or recovered from COVID-19. The repertoires were released in a freely available public database intended as a resource for research on the immune response to SARS-CoV-2. The samples were drawn from the first 160 participants of the ongoing ImmuneRACE study and from 1,200 or so subjects provided by 6 global collaborators. Sample metadata almost always included a de-identified subject ID, COVID-19 status, age in years and sex. Where HLA class I and class II types were available, the types were taken from metadata supplied by the sample provider, not from assay-based typing.

The immunoSEQ Assay, a bias-controlled multiplex PCR, was used to amplify TCRbeta CDR3 regions from genomic DNA. The authors' pipeline ran thus. The number of nucleated cells in each sample was estimated by amplification of reference gene primers within the assay. To quantify the absolute abundance of each unique TCRbeta CDR3 rearrangement, sequence reads were collapsed and filtered. For each sample, productive Simpson clonality was calculated as the square root of Simpson's diversity index across productive rearrangements. TCRdb retrieved this table from immuneACCESS and kept in-frame rearrangements only. Not all clones are present; in checked studies, unresolved V genes account for under half, and no reason is known for the remainder. V and J calls and clone size are those listed in that table; D and trimming were worked out from the DNA. Recorded for this sample are hundreds of thousands of clones; roughly 89% of them occurred a single time. 7.5% to 9% of the sample lies in the top ten.

The research as a whole found: How much clinical and demographic metadata was included differed by source and by participant, and the metadata was provided uncurated.

Sequenced sample: peripheral blood. The receptor was derived from a woman in her forties or fifties with COVID-19, enrolled during active disease. The rearrangement joined TRBV5-1 to TRBJ2-3, and 8 junctional nucleotides match TRBD2. The CDR3 is CASSLSAGAGTDTQYF. DNA sequence: TGCGCCAGCAGCTTATCAGCGGGGGCGGGCACAGATACGCAGTATTTT.